The 26 T cell receptor beta chains listed next were all sequenced from one sample in a study of blood T cell repertoires in COVID-19 (dated by TCRdb to the early 2020s). Libraries were built with the immunoSEQ multiplex PCR assay. TCRdb holds this immuneACCESS table with in-frame rearrangements only. Some clones are missing; in checked studies, unresolved V genes explain under half, and the rest has no known cause. The sample data list 200,000 to 300,000 clones, and around 86% of these were observed just once. The leading ten clones occupy over 2% of the sample. Material for sequencing was PBMCs or T cells enriched from blood (not recorded which). These receptors were obtained from a woman in her fifties or sixties who had recovered from COVID-19.

The J gene is TRBJ1-2, the V gene TRBV27; 7 positions match TRBD1. The V gene's germline CDR1 is MNHEY and CDR2 SMNVEV (reference sequence). CDR3 length: 15 residues. Germline trimming cut 4 bases from V and 4 bases from J; bases unmatched to any gene: 9. CDR3 sequence: CASSSNRGPFYGYTF. The DNA of the CDR3 is TGTGCCAGCAGTTCAAACAGGGGACCTTTCTATGGCTACACCTTC.

The genes are TRBV3-1 (or the pseudogene TRBV3-2) and TRBJ2-3, with D possibly TRBD1 on 5 matching bases. V was shortened by 3 bases and J by 0 bases, with 13 bases between the two germline ends. Per germline, CDR1 LGHDT and CDR2 YNNKEL (reference sequence). This CDR3 comprises 16 residues. CDR3 sequence: CASSHSKGVSTDTQYF. CDR3 DNA sequence: TGTGCCAGCAGCCATAGCAAAGGGGTGAGCACAGATACGCAGTATTTT.

The rearrangement joins TRBV7-2 to TRBJ2-4, with 10 positions matching TRBD2. V lost 2 bases to trimming and J lost 9 bases; unmatched junction nucleotides: 19. CDR1 SGHTA and CDR2 FQGNSA come from the germline V gene. The CDR3 has 19 amino acids. CDR3 in amino acids: CASSLSPPGAGGPQGIQYF. The CDR3 region has the DNA TGTGCCAGCAGCTTAAGTCCGCCTGGAGCGGGGGGGCCTCAGGGCATTCAGTACTTC.

This chain links TRBV13 with TRBJ2-1; 10 bases fit TRBD2. Germline lookup yields CDR1 PRHDT and CDR2 FYEKMQ (reference sequence). With V trimmed by 0 bases and J by 9 bases, 8 bases remained unmatched. The CDR3 loop spans 16 amino acids. The CDR3 nucleotides read TGTGCCAGCAGCTTAGGGCTAGCGGGGGCGACGGGTGAGCAGTTCTTC. This codes for CASSLGLAGATGEQFF.

The rearrangement uses TRBV2 and TRBJ1-2, with D tentatively TRBD1 (6 bases). The CDR3 totals 13 residues. Germline assignment: CDR1 SNHLY and CDR2 FYNNEI. The germline V and J ends were trimmed by 6 bases and 4 bases, with 12 bases remaining between them. The CDR3 region has the DNA TGTGCCAGCAGCCCACAGGGTGCCTATGGCTACACCTTC. Its translation: CASSPQGAYGYTF.

The chain joins TRBV2 to TRBJ2-3; 9 bases map to TRBD2. This CDR3 is built from 15 residues. Germline assignment: CDR1 SNHLY and CDR2 FYNNEI. Trimming cost V 4 bases and J 4 bases; bases outside gene matches: 6. CDR3 coding DNA: TGTGCCAGCAGTGGGTCTAGCGGGGCAGCAGATACGCAGTATTTT. Protein: CASSGSSGAADTQYF.

This clone was detected a few times. The genes are TRBV14 and TRBJ2-3, with 11 positions matching TRBD2. CDR1 is SGHDN, CDR2 FVKESK, per germline. Germline trimming cut 3 bases from V and 2 bases from J; bases unmatched to any gene: 10. This CDR3 is built from 18 residues. CDR3 sequence (DNA): TGTGCCAGCAGCCAGGGGGGACTAGCGGTGTCCCCCACAGATACGCAGTATTTT. Translating gives CASSQGGLAVSPTDTQYF.

In this sample, this clone turned up once. This rearrangement joins TRBV28 to TRBJ2-4, with a weak D call TRBD2 (7 bases). Trimming pared 7 bases from V and 0 bases from J, leaving 16 bases between. The CDR3 runs to 16 residues. Per germline, CDR1 MDHEN and CDR2 SYDVKM. DNA for the CDR3: TGTGCCAGCAATGGTGGCGGGGGCTTAGCCAAAAACATTCAGTACTTC. It codes for CASNGGGGLAKNIQYF.

The gene calls are TRBV3-1 (or the pseudogene TRBV3-2) and TRBJ2-1; TRBD2 aligns across 10 bases. The CDR3 runs to 16 residues. The germline V gene encodes CDR1 LGHDT and CDR2 YNNKEL (reference sequence). The V and J ends lost 7 bases and 5 bases, in that order; junction bases with no gene match: 11. The CDR3 is CASKGSGGALNNEQFF. In DNA form, the CDR3 reads TGTGCCAGCAAGGGAAGCGGGGGGGCGCTGAACAATGAGCAGTTCTTC.

The chain is built from TRBV5-1 and TRBJ1-1; 10 bases fit TRBD1. This CDR3 contains 16 residues. V was clipped by 0 bases and J by 3 bases; unmatched bases: 5. CDR1 SGHRS and CDR2 YFSETQ come from the germline V gene. CDR3 residues: CASSLGGTGAYTEAFF. The CDR3 DNA reads TGCGCCAGCAGCTTGGGTGGGACAGGGGCCTACACTGAAGCTTTCTTT.

The gene calls are TRBV6-2 or TRBV6-3 and TRBJ2-5, with 10 positions matching TRBD2. The CDR3 loop spans 18 amino acids. Germline CDR1 and CDR2: MNHEY and SVGEGT. V lost 6 bases and J lost 2; bases outside the gene matches: 15. CDR3 nucleotide sequence: TGTGCCAGCAGCTCATTCCGGACAGCGGGAGGGAAACAAGAGACCCAGTACTTC. Residues: CASSSFRTAGGKQETQYF.

This CDR3 reads CASSLLGRAGTQYF. As DNA, the CDR3 is TGTGCCAGCAGCTTACTAGGTAGAGCGGGGACCCAGTACTTC. The genes are TRBV11-2 and TRBJ2-5, with D maybe TRBD2 (6 bases). Between the trimmed V and J ends, which lost 2 bases and 7 bases, there was a span of 14 bases. CDR3 length: 14 residues. Germline CDR1 is SGHAT and CDR2 is FQNNGV. Full variable domain (outside the CDR3, taken from reference TRBV11-2 and TRBJ2-5): EAGVAQSPRYKIIEKRQSVAFWCNPISGHATLYWYQQILGQGPKLLIQFQNNGVVDDSQLPKDRFSAERLKGVDSTLKIQPAKLEDSAVYLCASSLLGRAGTQYFGPGTRLLVL.

This sequence joins TRBV6-1 and TRBJ2-3, with 12 bases matching TRBD2. The germline V gene has CDR1 MNHNS and CDR2 SASEGT. The V and J ends lost 4 bases and 9 bases, in that order; junction bases with no gene match: 11. This CDR3 has 16 residues. The CDR3 region has the DNA TGTGCCAGCAGTGGACGACTAGCGGGAGATTTTGACACGCAGTATTTT. Amino acid sequence: CASSGRLAGDFDTQYF.

The rearrangement joins TRBV7-6 to TRBJ1-1; D perhaps matches TRBD1 (6 bases). The CDR3 spans 17 residues. The germline V and J ends were trimmed by 4 bases and 1 base, with 19 bases remaining between them. Germline values: CDR1 SGHVS, CDR2 FNYEAQ. CDR3 loop: CASSSISAGTRNTEAFF. The CDR3 DNA follows: TGTGCCAGCAGCTCAATAAGCGCCGGGACAAGGAACACTGAAGCTTTCTTT.

This sequence joins TRBV19 and TRBJ2-2, with 9 bases fitting TRBD1. The junction had 8 bases not matched to a gene; V was cut back by 6 bases and J by 6 bases. CDR3 length equals 15 residues. Germline assignment: CDR1 LNHDA and CDR2 SQIVND (reference sequence). CDR3 in DNA: TGTGCCAGTAGAAACCGGGACAGGGATTCCGGGGAGCTGTTTTTT. This gives the protein CASRNRDRDSGELFF.

The gene calls are TRBV28 and TRBJ1-1, with unresolved D. CDR1 MDHEN and CDR2 SYDVKM come from the germline V gene. This CDR3 comprises 13 residues. V lost 3 bases and J lost 10, with 15 bases in between. For the CDR3, the DNA is TGTGCCAGCAGTTTCCGGGCCGGCGGGGTAGCTTTCTTT. It encodes CASSFRAGGVAFF.

The chain is built from TRBV29-1 and TRBJ2-3; D unclear. This CDR3 comprises 11 residues. CDR1 and CDR2 (germline): SQVTM, ANQGSEA. Trimming removed 4 bases from V and 4 bases from J, with 6 bases in between. The CDR3 nucleotides read TGCAGCGTTGCTTCCCCAGATACGCAGTATTTT. Its protein product is CSVASPDTQYF.

V gene TRBV6-5 combines with J gene TRBJ1-2; no definite D call. CDR3 length equals 14 residues. V lost 0 bases to trimming and J lost 4 bases, with 9 bases between them. Germline V lookup: CDR1 MNHEY, CDR2 SVGAGI. The CDR3 sequence: CASSYSVAGYGYTF. For the CDR3, the DNA is TGTGCCAGCAGTTACTCGGTGGCTGGCTATGGCTACACCTTC.

This rearrangement joins TRBV4-1 to TRBJ1-6, with TRBD1 identical over 8 bases. Per the germline V gene, CDR1 is MGHRA and CDR2 is YSYEKL. This CDR3 is 17 amino acids long. V dropped 4 bases and J dropped 6; count of bases not matched to a gene: 11. Here the CDR3 reads CASSRGTTGEGNSPLHF. The CDR3 DNA reads as TGCGCCAGCAGCCGAGGAACGACAGGGGAAGGTAATTCACCCCTCCACTTT.

This sequence joins TRBV5-1 and TRBJ1-2; no clear D gene. The germline V and J ends were trimmed by 4 bases and 4 bases, with 11 bases remaining between them. Germline assignment: CDR1 SGHRS and CDR2 YFSETQ. CDR3 length equals 13 residues. CDR3 nucleotide sequence: TGCGCCAGCAGCATTACTGCGATCTATGGCTACACCTTC. Translating it yields CASSITAIYGYTF.

This clone has just one count. Within the sample, other DNA sequences also encode this same CDR3. The chain recombines TRBV19 with TRBJ1-5, with 10 bases identical to TRBD1. This CDR3 is built from 14 residues. CDR1 LNHDA and CDR2 SQIVND come from the germline V gene (reference sequence). V trimming: 6 bases; J trimming: 7 bases; junction bases outside the gene matches: 6. The CDR3 loop reads CASSRGQGDQPQHF. DNA for the CDR3: TGTGCCAGTAGCCGCGGACAGGGGGACCAGCCCCAGCATTTT.

The V and J genes are TRBV14 and TRBJ1-6, with D unclear. Per germline, CDR1 SGHDN and CDR2 FVKESK. V was shortened by 4 bases and J by 9 bases, with 10 bases between the two germline ends. The CDR3 length is 13 residues. The CDR3 protein is CASSPREASPLHF. Written as DNA, the CDR3 is TGTGCCAGCAGCCCAAGAGAGGCTTCACCCCTCCACTTT.

The rearrangement uses TRBV5-1 and TRBJ1-2; TRBD1 agrees at 8 bases. The CDR3 extends over 15 amino acids. CDR1 is SGHRS and CDR2 is YFSETQ in the germline V gene. V lost 0 bases to trimming and J lost 5 bases; unmatched junction nucleotides: 6. The CDR3 region is CASSLAPGQEYGYTF. In DNA form, the CDR3 reads TGCGCCAGCAGCTTGGCCCCGGGACAGGAATATGGCTACACCTTC. The full variable domain, rest sourced from reference TRBV5-1 and TRBJ1-2, is KAGVTQTPRYLIKTRGQQVTLSCSPISGHRSVSWYQQTPGQGLQFLFEYFSETQRNKGNFPGRFSGRQFSNSRSEMNVSTLELGDSALYLCASSLAPGQEYGYTFGSGTRLTVV.

In nucleotides, the CDR3 is TGTGCCAGCAGCTTAGCGGTCGGGTTCCAAGAGACCCAGTACTTC. Translation gives CASSLAVGFQETQYF. V is TRBV7-2 and J is TRBJ2-5, with D unclear. Between the trimmed V and J ends, which lost 0 bases and 1 base, there was a span of 9 bases. CDR1 is SGHTA and CDR2 is FQGNSA in the germline V gene. This CDR3 is built from 15 residues.

This rearrangement joins TRBV19 to TRBJ1-2; D gene ambiguous. Trimming left V 2 bases short and J 4 bases short, with 20 bases between. The CDR3 consists of 17 residues. Germline assignment: CDR1 LNHDA and CDR2 SQIVND (reference sequence). CDR3: CASSISEWTTQLYGYTF. CDR3 nucleotide sequence: TGTGCCAGTAGTATAAGCGAGTGGACTACACAGCTCTATGGCTACACCTTC. Drawing the rest from reference TRBV19 and TRBJ1-2, the complete variable domain is DGGITQSPKYLFRKEGQNVTLSCEQNLNHDAMYWYRQDPGQGLRLIYYSQIVNDFQKGDIAEGYSVSREKKESFPLTVTSAQKNPTAFYLCASSISEWTTQLYGYTFGSGTRLTVV.

This clone occurred once. This chain uses TRBV11-2 with TRBJ2-1, with 10 bases lining up with TRBD2. Germline-derived CDR1 and CDR2 are SGHAT and FQNNGV. This CDR3 is built from 15 residues. V gave up 0 bases and J gave up 5 bases; unmatched junction bases: 1. CDR3 DNA: TGTGCCAGCAGCTTAGAAGCGGGAGGGAACAATGAGCAGTTCTTC. Translated, it gives CASSLEAGGNNEQFF.